The source of this TCR beta chain is a study of cytomegalovirus exposure and HLA in healthy donors. The CDR3 has 13 amino acids. The V end lost 10 bases, the J end lost 2 bases, and 14 bases lay between the germline ends. Germline CDR1 is MNHNY and CDR2 is SVGAGI (reference sequence). A multiplex PCR was run with 60 Vbeta primers and 13 Jbeta primers. The assay was immunoSEQ multiplex PCR, and TCRdb's table has in-frame clones only and misses some. The repertoire holds some 70,000 clones, with 60% to 85% as singletons. This sequence was found in a male donor in good health and CMV-seropositive. This sequence joins TRBV6-6 and TRBJ1-1; D remains ambiguous. Sequencing was performed on PBMCs. The chain's CDR3 is CATLRDPNTEAFF. In DNA, the CDR3 is TGTGCCACCCTGCGGGATCCCAACACTGAAGCTTTCTTT.